A selection of T cell receptor beta chains follows, all from one sample in a study of blood T cells in healthy people across ages. One entry per CDR3 protein, called by TCRdb with MiXCR from the 5' RACE reads. The sample comprises about a million distinct CDR3 sequences, roughly 50% of which are singletons, and over 10% rests with the top ten. Sequencing input: blood. The origin of the receptors is a man younger than 45 in good health. Each CDR3 is given with its conserved first and last residue. Fields, in order: D gene, clone size, V gene, J gene, CDR3 protein, CDR3 DNA. D genes are given only for firm matches. Where a row states a size, it is once, few, many or the class of an expanded clone; other rows omit it.

>TRBD2|few|TRBV6-2/TRBV6-3|TRBJ2-7
CASSRLAGGAYEQYF
TGTGCCAGCAGTCGACTAGCGGGGGGAGCCTACGAGCAGTACTTC
>NA|few|TRBV6-1|TRBJ2-3
CASSESDFSVGTDTQYF
TGTGCCAGCAGTGAAAGTGACTTCAGTGTTGGCACAGATACGCAGTATTTT
>NA|NA|TRBV7-9|TRBJ2-1
CASSLARQRVGEQFF
TGCGCCAGCAGCTTAGCGAGGCAGAGGGTTGGTGAGCAGTTCTTC
>NA|NA|TRBV7-2|TRBJ2-7
CASSRVGSLEQYF
TGTGCCAGCAGCCGAGTCGGCTCGCTCGAGCAGTACTTC
>TRBD2|once|TRBV7-7|TRBJ2-1
CASSSGTSVSYNEQFF
TGTGCCAGCAGTTCCGGGACTAGCGTCTCCTACAATGAGCAGTTCTTC
>TRBD2|NA|TRBV6-2/TRBV6-3|TRBJ2-7
CASSYPTGGMDEQYF
TGTGCCAGCAGTTACCCGACGGGGGGAATGGACGAGCAGTACTTC
>TRBD1|NA|TRBV5-1|TRBJ1-4
CASSRGQAINEKLFF
TGCGCCAGCAGCCGAGGACAGGCGATTAATGAAAAACTGTTTTTT
>TRBD1|NA|TRBV5-6|TRBJ2-1
CASSGGQGAYNEQFF
TGTGCCAGCAGCGGGGGACAGGGGGCCTACAATGAGCAGTTCTTC
>NA|few|TRBV29-1|TRBJ2-1
CSVLVLSNNEQFF
TGCAGCGTTTTGGTTCTTTCAAACAATGAGCAGTTCTTC
>NA|NA|TRBV27|TRBJ2-3
CASRWADITDTQYF
TGTGCCAGCAGGTGGGCGGATATCACAGATACGCAGTATTTT
>TRBD2|few|TRBV12-3/TRBV12-4|TRBJ2-3
CASSHSGVPGDTQYF
TGTGCCAGCAGTCATAGCGGGGTACCTGGAGATACGCAGTATTTT
>TRBD1|NA|TRBV29-1|TRBJ2-4
CSVAGTDRAKNIQYF
TGCAGCGTTGCCGGGACAGACAGAGCCAAAAACATTCAGTACTTC
>NA|few|TRBV25-1|TRBJ2-7
CASRLLSYEQYF
TGTGCCAGCAGGTTACTAAGCTACGAGCAGTACTTC
>NA|NA|TRBV6-5|TRBJ2-4
CASSYSRNLNIQYF
TGTGCCAGCAGTTACTCCCGCAATTTAAACATTCAGTACTTC
>TRBD1|few|TRBV28|TRBJ1-5
CASSWTGSNQPQHF
TGTGCCAGCAGTTGGACAGGGAGCAATCAGCCCCAGCATTTT
>TRBD1|many|TRBV7-2|TRBJ1-2
CASSLATGDGYTF
TGTGCCAGCAGCTTAGCGACAGGGGATGGCTACACCTTC
>TRBD2|NA|TRBV7-3|TRBJ2-1
CASSLAGGSFYEQFF
TGTGCCAGCAGCCTAGCGGGGGGGTCGTTTTATGAGCAGTTCTTC
>NA|NA|TRBV29-1|TRBJ1-1
CSGWRGANTEAFF
TGCAGCGGGTGGCGGGGCGCGAACACTGAAGCTTTCTTT
>TRBD1|few|TRBV7-9|TRBJ2-3
CASCTGQGIDTQYF
TGTGCCAGTTGCACGGGACAGGGGATCGATACGCAGTATTTT
>TRBD1|few|TRBV4-3|TRBJ1-2
CASSQADRDVYGYTF
TGCGCCAGCAGCCAAGCGGACAGGGACGTCTATGGCTACACCTTC
>NA|few|TRBV5-6|TRBJ2-1
CASSWEEGEQFF
TGTGCCAGCAGCTGGGAAGAGGGTGAGCAGTTCTTC
>NA|few|TRBV4-2|TRBJ2-1
CASSQGDSNNEQFF
TGTGCCAGCAGCCAAGGGGACTCCAACAATGAGCAGTTCTTC
>NA|NA|TRBV6-1|TRBJ2-7
CASTESPGVITYEQYF
TGTGCCAGCACTGAGTCACCAGGGGTTATAACCTACGAGCAGTACTTC
>TRBD2|NA|TRBV6-5|TRBJ2-7
CASSYSPSGDSYEQYF
TGTGCCAGCAGTTACTCGCCTAGCGGGGATAGCTACGAGCAGTACTTC
>NA|few|TRBV4-1|TRBJ2-3
CASSQGPVDTQYF
TGCGCCAGCAGCCAAGGGCCAGTGGATACGCAGTATTTT
>NA|few|TRBV6-6|TRBJ1-6
CASNNEGTLFSPLHF
TGTGCCAGCAATAATGAGGGGACCTTGTTCTCACCCCTCCACTTT
>TRBD1|NA|TRBV6-1|TRBJ1-4
CASSPSPGQANEKLFF
TGTGCCAGCAGTCCAAGTCCGGGACAGGCTAATGAAAAACTGTTTTTT
>TRBD1|few|TRBV11-1|TRBJ2-3
CATRGQGSDTQYF
TGTGCCACCCGGGGACAGGGATCAGATACGCAGTATTTT
>NA|NA|TRBV28|TRBJ2-5
CASSFGGLQETQYF
TGTGCCAGCAGTTTTGGGGGGCTCCAAGAGACCCAGTACTTC
>TRBD1|NA|TRBV24-1|TRBJ2-5
CATRQTGAGEQYF
TGTGCCACCAGGCAGACAGGGGCTGGGGAGCAGTACTTC
>TRBD1|NA|TRBV7-2|TRBJ2-4
CASSRDSKNIQYF
TGTGCCAGCAGCAGGGACAGTAAAAACATTCAGTACTTC
>NA|NA|TRBV4-1|TRBJ1-2
CASSQGQRSQYGYTF
TGCGCCAGCAGCCAAGGACAGAGGAGCCAATATGGCTACACCTTC
>NA|many|TRBV29-1|TRBJ2-3
CSAAGSQYF
TGCAGCGCTGCAGGGTCGCAGTATTTT